The T cell receptor beta chain under discussion was sequenced for a study of T cell responses to AZD1222 COVID-19 vaccine. V lost 5 bases, J lost 0 bases, and 11 bases lay in between. Germline V gene data show CDR1 as SGHAT and CDR2 as FQDESV (reference sequence). The CDR3 is 16 residues long. TCRdb's copy holds only in-frame clones and misses some; the assay was immunoSEQ multiplex PCR. The sample lists about 94,000 clones, nearly 90% seen once, with 8.4% in the top ten. Overall study results and limits: CD4 TCRs linked to vaccination spanned spike, dominating at 160-218 and 743-854.

For this clone: Its antigen is undetermined.

The gene calls are TRBV11-1 and TRBJ1-6; no firm D call. This receptor was taken from an adult in good health. Sequencing used peripheral blood, obtained on day 0 of AZD1222 vaccination. The CDR3 is CASSQDASSYNSPLHF. Written as DNA, the CDR3 is TGTGCCAGCAGCCAGGACGCGAGCTCCTATAATTCACCCCTCCACTTT.